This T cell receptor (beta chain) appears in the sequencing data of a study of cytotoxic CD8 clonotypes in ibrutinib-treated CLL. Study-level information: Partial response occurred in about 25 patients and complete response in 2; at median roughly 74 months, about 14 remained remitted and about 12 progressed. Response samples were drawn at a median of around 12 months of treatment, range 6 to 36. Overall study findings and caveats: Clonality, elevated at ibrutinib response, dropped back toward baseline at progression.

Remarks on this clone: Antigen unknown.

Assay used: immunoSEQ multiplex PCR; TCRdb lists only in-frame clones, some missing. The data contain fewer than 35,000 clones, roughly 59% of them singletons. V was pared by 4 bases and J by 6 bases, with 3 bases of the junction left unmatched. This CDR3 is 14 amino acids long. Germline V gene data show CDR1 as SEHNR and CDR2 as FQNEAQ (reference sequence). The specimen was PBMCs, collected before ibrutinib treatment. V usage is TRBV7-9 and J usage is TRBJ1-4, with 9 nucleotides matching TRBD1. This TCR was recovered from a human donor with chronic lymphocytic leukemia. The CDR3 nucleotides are TGTGCCAGCAGCTCCGGGACAGGGTATGAAAAACTGTTTTTT. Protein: CASSSGTGYEKLFF.